These 8 T cell receptor beta chains came from one sample sequenced in a study of blood T cell repertoires in COVID-19 (dated by TCRdb to the early 2020s). To prepare the library, the immunoSEQ multiplex PCR assay was applied. TCRdb obtained this table from immuneACCESS and retained in-frame rearrangements with V and J assigned. These tables miss some clones; where compared with another copy, unresolved V genes account for less than half of the shortfall, and the remainder is unexplained. A total of approximately 160,000 clones appear in this sample, approximately 80% of them only once. The ten largest clones add up to approximately 6% of the sample. The sequencing input was PBMCs or T cells enriched from blood (not recorded which). The receptors stem from a man aged 40-49 years who had recovered from COVID-19.

The V and J genes are TRBV6-5 and TRBJ2-2; D remains unclear. This CDR3 has 16 amino acids. Germline-derived CDR1 and CDR2 are MNHEY and SVGAGI. V was clipped by 0 bases and J by 3 bases, with 11 bases between them. Here the CDR3 reads CASSYSTPRDTGELFF. DNA for the CDR3: TGTGCCAGCAGTTACTCGACCCCCCGGGACACCGGGGAGCTGTTTTTT.

The rearrangement joins TRBV7-2 to TRBJ2-2, with D unresolved. The CDR3 spans 15 residues. V lost 1 base to trimming and J lost 0 bases, with 6 bases between them. The germline gives CDR1 SGHTA, CDR2 FQGNSA. CDR3 sequence reads: CASSLVVTNTGELFF. CDR3 DNA sequence: TGTGCCAGCAGCTTAGTAGTGACGAACACCGGGGAGCTGTTTTTT.

This chain links TRBV7-8 with TRBJ1-4, with 7 positions matching TRBD1. There are 15 residues in the CDR3. After removal of 5 bases from V and 7 bases from J, the junction contained 10 bases not matched to a gene. Germline V gives CDR1 SGHVS, CDR2 FQNEAQ. The CDR3 bases are TGTGCCAGCAGCCAGGGGGGGAGCCGTGGTGAAAAACTGTTTTTT. Encoded protein: CASSQGGSRGEKLFF.

In its sample, this clone was seen once. The chain joins TRBV6-5 to TRBJ2-5, with 7 bases that match TRBD1. Germline loops: CDR1 MNHEY, CDR2 SVGAGI. The trim removed 5 bases at V and 4 bases at J, leaving 4 bases unmatched. The length of the CDR3 is 13 residues. This chain's CDR3 is CASSRQGRETQYF. DNA of the CDR3: TGTGCCAGCAGTAGACAGGGAAGAGAGACCCAGTACTTC.

V gene TRBV5-1 combines with J gene TRBJ2-3; TRBD1 matches 7 bases. The CDR3 covers 15 residues. Germline values: CDR1 SGHRS, CDR2 YFSETQ. Germline trimming cut 6 bases from V and 0 bases from J; bases unmatched to any gene: 7. CDR3 in amino acids: CASTRDSPSTDTQYF. CDR3 coding DNA: TGCGCCAGCACCCGGGACAGTCCTAGCACAGATACGCAGTATTTT.

This clone was recorded a few times. This chain joins TRBV24-1 and TRBJ2-1; D possibly corresponds to TRBD1 (5 bases). V was cut by 5 bases and J by 8 bases, with 15 bases left in between. The CDR3 has 14 amino acids. The germline V gene has CDR1 KGHDR and CDR2 SFDVKD. CDR3 DNA: TGTGCCACCAGTGGGGCAGGGAAGGAGTATGAGCAGTTCTTC. Its translation is CATSGAGKEYEQFF.

The chain uses TRBV5-5 and TRBJ1-6; D is possibly TRBD1 (5 bases). V dropped 0 bases and J dropped 6 bases, with 13 bases sitting between them. This CDR3 spans 16 amino acids. Germline V lookup: CDR1 SGHKS, CDR2 YYEKEE (reference sequence). The CDR3 nucleotides read TGTGCCAGCAGCTTGGGTCCGGCACAGGTTAATTCACCCCTCCACTTT. Its translation: CASSLGPAQVNSPLHF.

The chain carries TRBV2 and TRBJ1-1; D call uncertain. The CDR3 runs to 12 residues. The germline V and J ends were trimmed by 8 bases and 4 bases, with 11 bases remaining between them. Germline values: CDR1 SNHLY, CDR2 FYNNEI. CDR3 sequence (DNA): TGTGCCAGCCTGCGGGAGGCCACTGAAGCTTTCTTT. Amino acid sequence: CASLREATEAFF.